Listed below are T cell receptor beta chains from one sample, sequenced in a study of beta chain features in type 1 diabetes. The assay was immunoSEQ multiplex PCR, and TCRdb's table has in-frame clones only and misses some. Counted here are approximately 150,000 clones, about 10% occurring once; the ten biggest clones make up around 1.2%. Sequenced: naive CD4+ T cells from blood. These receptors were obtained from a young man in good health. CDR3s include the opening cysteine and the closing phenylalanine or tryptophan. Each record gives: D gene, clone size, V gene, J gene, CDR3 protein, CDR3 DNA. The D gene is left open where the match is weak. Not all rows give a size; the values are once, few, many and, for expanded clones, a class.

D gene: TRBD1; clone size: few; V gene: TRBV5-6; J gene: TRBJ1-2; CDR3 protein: CASSLRTGGYGYTF; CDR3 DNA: TGTGCCAGCAGCTTGCGGACAGGGGGATATGGCTACACCTTC
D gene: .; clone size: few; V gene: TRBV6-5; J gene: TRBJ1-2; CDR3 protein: CASSGQVRSHGYTF; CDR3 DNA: TGTGCCAGCAGTGGCCAGGTACGGTCCCATGGCTACACCTTC
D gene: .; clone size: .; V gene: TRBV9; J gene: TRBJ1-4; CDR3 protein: CASSVASGGTNEKLFF; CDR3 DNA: TGTGCCAGCAGCGTAGCAAGCGGTGGCACTAATGAAAAACTGTTTTTT
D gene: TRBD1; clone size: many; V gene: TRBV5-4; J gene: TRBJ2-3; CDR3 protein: CASRDRPSTDTQYF; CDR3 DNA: TGTGCCAGCCGGGACAGGCCTAGCACAGATACGCAGTATTTT
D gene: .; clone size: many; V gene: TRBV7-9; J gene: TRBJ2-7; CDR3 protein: CASSPTGFGGAYEQYF; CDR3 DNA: TGTGCCAGCAGCCCCACCGGTTTCGGGGGTGCCTACGAGCAGTACTTC
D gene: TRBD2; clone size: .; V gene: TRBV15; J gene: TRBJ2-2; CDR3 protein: CATSGGVWAGRKKNTGELFF; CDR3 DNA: TGTGCCACCAGCGGGGGGGTGTGGGCAGGGAGGAAGAAGAACACCGGGGAGCTGTTTTTT
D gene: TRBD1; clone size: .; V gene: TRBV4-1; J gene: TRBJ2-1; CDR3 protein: CASSSAGGPYNEQFF; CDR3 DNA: TGCGCCAGCAGCTCCGCAGGGGGTCCCTACAATGAGCAGTTCTTC
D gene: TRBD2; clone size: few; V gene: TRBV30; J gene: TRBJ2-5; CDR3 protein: CAWSNSGVETQYF; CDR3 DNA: TGTGCCTGGAGCAACAGCGGGGTTGAGACCCAGTACTTC
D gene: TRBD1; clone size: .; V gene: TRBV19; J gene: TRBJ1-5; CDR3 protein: CASSGGTGPGSNQPQHF; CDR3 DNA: TGTGCCAGTAGTGGGGGGACAGGTCCGGGGAGCAATCAGCCCCAGCATTTT
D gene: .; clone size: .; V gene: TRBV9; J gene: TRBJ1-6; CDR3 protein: CASSVDNGSPLHF; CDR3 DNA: TGTGCCAGCAGCGTGGATAACGGGTCACCCCTCCACTTT
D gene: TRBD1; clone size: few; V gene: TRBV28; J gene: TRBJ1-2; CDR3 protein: CASSIPGQNYGYTF; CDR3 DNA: TGTGCCAGCAGTATCCCGGGACAGAACTATGGCTACACCTTC
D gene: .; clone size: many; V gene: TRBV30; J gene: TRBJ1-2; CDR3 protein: CAWATGDYGYTF; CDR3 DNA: TGTGCCTGGGCCACAGGAGACTATGGCTACACCTTC
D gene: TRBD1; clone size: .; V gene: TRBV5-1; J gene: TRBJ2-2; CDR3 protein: CASSKGQATTGELFF; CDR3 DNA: TGCGCCAGCAGCAAGGGACAGGCCACCACCGGGGAGCTGTTTTTT
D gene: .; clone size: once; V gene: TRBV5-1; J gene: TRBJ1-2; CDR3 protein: CASTPLPRGNYGYTF; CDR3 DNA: TGCGCCAGCACACCCCTCCCAAGGGGTAACTATGGCTACACCTTC
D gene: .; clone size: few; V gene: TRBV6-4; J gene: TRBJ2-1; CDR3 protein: CASRKTGLDEQFF; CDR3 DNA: TGTGCCAGCAGGAAGACAGGTTTGGATGAGCAGTTCTTC
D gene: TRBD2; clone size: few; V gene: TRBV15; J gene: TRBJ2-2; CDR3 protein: CATSGTSGAVGELFF; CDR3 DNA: TGTGCCACCAGCGGGACTAGCGGGGCCGTCGGGGAGCTGTTTTTT
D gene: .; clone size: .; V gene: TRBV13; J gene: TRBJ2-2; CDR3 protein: CASSLGLVRTGELFF; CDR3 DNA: TGTGCCAGCAGCTTAGGGTTAGTTCGCACCGGGGAGCTGTTTTTT
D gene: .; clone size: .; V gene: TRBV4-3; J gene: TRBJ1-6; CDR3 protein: CASSQEHRRGGHSPLHF; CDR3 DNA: TGCGCCAGCAGCCAAGAACATCGTCGGGGGGGGCATTCACCCCTCCACTTT
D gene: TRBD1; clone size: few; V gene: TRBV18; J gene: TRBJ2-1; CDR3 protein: CASSSTGSPSYNEQFF; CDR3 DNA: TGTGCCAGCTCGTCGACAGGGAGTCCCTCCTACAATGAGCAGTTCTTC
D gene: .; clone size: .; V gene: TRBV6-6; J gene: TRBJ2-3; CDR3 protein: CASSYIRGFNTDTQYF; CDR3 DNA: TGTGCCAGCAGTTACATTAGAGGATTTAACACAGATACGCAGTATTTT
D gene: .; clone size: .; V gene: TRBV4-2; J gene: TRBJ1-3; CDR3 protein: CASSQEVGLSGNTIYF; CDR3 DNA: TGTGCCAGCAGCCAAGAAGTGGGCCTCTCTGGAAACACCATATATTTT
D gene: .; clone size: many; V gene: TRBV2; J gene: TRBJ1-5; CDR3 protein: CASSEQGGNQPQHF; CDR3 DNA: TGTGCCAGCAGTGAACAGGGTGGCAATCAGCCCCAGCATTTT
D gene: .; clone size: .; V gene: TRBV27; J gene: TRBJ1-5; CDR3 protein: CASPSCADRWVGNQPQHF; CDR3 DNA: TGTGCCAGCCCCAGTTGCGCGGACAGATGGGTAGGCAATCAGCCCCAGCATTTT
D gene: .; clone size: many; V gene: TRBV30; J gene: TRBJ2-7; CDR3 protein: CAWSRQGIYEQYF; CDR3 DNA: TGTGCCTGGAGTAGGCAGGGGATATACGAGCAGTACTTC
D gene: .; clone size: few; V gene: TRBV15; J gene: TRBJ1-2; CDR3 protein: CATSRDPGRAGMLYGYTF; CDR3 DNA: TGTGCCACCAGCAGAGATCCGGGCAGAGCGGGGATGCTATATGGCTACACCTTC
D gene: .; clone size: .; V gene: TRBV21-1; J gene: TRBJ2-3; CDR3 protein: CASSTRHQGFPFQYF; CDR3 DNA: TGTGCCAGCAGCACGCGCCATCAGGGATTCCCCTTCCAGTATTTT
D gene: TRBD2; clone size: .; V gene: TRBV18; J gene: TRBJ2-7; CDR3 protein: CASSPALAGDLYEQYF; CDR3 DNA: TGTGCCAGCTCACCAGCCCTAGCGGGGGACCTCTACGAGCAGTACTTC
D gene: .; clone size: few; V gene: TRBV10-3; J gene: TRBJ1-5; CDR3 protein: CAISESGQPQHF; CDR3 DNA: TGTGCCATCAGTGAGTCCGGTCAGCCCCAGCATTTT
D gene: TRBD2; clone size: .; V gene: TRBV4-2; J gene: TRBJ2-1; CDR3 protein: CASSQDGAGGYNEQFF; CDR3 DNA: TGTGCCAGCAGCCAAGATGGGGCGGGGGGATACAATGAGCAGTTCTTC